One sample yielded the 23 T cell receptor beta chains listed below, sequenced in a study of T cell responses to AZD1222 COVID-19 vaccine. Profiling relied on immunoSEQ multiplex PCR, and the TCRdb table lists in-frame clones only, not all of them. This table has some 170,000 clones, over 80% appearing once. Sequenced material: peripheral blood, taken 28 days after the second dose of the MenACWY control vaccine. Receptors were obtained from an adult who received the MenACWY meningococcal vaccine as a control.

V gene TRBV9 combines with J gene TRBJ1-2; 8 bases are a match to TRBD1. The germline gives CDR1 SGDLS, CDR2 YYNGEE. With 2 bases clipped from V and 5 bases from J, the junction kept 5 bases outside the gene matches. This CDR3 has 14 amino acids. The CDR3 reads CASSVLDRGYGYTF. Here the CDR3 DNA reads TGTGCCAGCAGCGTCCTTGACAGGGGATATGGCTACACCTTC. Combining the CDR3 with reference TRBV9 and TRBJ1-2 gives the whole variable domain DSGVTQTPKHLITATGQRVTLRCSPRSGDLSVYWYQQSLDQGLQFLIQYYNGEERAKGNILERFSAQQFPDLHSELNLSSLELGDSALYFCASSVLDRGYGYTFGSGTRLTVV.

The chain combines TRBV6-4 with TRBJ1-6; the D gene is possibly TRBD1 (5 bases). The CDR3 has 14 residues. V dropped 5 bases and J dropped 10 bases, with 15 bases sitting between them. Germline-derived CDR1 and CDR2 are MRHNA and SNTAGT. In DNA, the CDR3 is TGTGCCAGCAGTCGGTCCCAGGGTGACTCACCCCTCCACTTT. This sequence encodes CASSRSQGDSPLHF.

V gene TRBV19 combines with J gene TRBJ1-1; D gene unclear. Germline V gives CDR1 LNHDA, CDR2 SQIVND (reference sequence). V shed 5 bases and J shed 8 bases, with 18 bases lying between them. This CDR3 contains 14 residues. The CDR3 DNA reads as TGTGCCAGTAGTGCCTACAAGGGTCGGCAGGAAGCTTTCTTT. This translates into CASSAYKGRQEAFF.

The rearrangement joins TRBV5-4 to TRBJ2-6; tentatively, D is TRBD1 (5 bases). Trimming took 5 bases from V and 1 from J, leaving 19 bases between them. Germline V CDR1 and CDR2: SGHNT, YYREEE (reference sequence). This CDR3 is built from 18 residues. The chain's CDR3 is CASSSRKGSNSGANVLTF. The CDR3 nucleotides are TGTGCCAGCAGTTCTCGGAAGGGGTCAAATTCTGGGGCCAACGTCCTGACTTTC.

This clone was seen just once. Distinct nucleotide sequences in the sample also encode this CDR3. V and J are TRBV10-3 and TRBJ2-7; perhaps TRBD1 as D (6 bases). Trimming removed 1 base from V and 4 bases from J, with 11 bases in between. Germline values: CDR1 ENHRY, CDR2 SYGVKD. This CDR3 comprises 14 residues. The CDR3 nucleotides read TGTGCCATCAGTGAGTTACAGGGATCTTACGAGCAGTACTTC. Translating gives CAISELQGSYEQYF.

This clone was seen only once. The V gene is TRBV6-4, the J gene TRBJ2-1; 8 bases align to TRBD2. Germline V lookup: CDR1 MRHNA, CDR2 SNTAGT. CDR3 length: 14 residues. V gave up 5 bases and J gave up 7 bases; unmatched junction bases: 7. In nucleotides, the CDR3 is TGTGCCAGCAGTTCCCAAGCGGGGGCTAATGAGCAGTTCTTC. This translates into CASSSQAGANEQFF.

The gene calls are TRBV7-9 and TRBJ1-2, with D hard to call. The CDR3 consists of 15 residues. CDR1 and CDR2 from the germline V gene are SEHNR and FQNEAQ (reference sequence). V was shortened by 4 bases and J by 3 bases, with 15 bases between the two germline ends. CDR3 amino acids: CASSSIRGRDYGYTF. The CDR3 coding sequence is TGTGCCAGCAGCTCGATACGAGGGCGCGACTATGGCTACACCTTC.

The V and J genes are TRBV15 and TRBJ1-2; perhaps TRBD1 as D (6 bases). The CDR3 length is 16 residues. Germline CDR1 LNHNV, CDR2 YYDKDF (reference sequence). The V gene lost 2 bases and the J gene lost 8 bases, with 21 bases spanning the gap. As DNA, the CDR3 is TGTGCCACCAGCAGATCCTCGGTTAGGGGGTCCGGCGGCTACACCTTC. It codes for CATSRSSVRGSGGYTF. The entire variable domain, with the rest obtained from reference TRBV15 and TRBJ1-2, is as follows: DAMVIQNPRYQVTQFGKPVTLSCSQTLNHNVMYWYQQKSSQAPKLLFHYYDKDFNNEADTPDNFQSRRPNTSFCFLDIRSPGLGDTAMYLCATSRSSVRGSGGYTFGSGTRLTVV.

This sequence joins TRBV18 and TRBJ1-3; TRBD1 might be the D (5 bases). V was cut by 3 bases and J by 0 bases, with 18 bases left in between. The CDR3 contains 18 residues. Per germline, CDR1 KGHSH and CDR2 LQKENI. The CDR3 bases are TGTGCCAGCTCACCCAACACTCCCGGGGCCAACTCTGGAAACACCATATATTTT. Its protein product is CASSPNTPGANSGNTIYF.

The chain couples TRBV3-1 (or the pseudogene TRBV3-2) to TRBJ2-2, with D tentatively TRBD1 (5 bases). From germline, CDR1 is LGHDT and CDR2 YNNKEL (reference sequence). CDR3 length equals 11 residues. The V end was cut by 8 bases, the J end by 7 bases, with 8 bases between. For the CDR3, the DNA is TGTGCCAGCGGGGCCATCGGGGAGCTGTTTTTT. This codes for CASGAIGELFF.

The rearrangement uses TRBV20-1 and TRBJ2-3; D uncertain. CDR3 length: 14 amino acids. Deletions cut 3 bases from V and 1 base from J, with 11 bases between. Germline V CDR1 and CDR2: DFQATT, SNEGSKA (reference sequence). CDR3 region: CSASSQQGTDTQYF. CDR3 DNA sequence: TGCAGTGCTAGTTCCCAGCAGGGCACAGATACGCAGTATTTT.

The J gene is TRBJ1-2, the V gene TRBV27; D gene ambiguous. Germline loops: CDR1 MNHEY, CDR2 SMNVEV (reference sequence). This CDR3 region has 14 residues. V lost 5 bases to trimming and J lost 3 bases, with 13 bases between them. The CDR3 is CASSVRGDYYGYTF. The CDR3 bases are TGTGCCAGCAGTGTTCGGGGAGACTACTATGGCTACACCTTC.

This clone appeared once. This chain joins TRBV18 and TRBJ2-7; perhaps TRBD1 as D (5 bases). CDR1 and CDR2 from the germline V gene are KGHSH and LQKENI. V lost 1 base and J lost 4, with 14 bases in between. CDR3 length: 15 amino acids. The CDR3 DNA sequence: TGTGCCAGCTCACCACGGTGGGAAGGGGAATACGAGCAGTACTTC. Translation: CASSPRWEGEYEQYF.

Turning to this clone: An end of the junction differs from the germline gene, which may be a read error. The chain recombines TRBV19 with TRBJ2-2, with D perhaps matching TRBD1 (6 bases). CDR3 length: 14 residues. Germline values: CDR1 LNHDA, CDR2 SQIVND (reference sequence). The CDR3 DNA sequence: TGTGCCAGTAGTGCGCGAAGGGGGACCGGAGAGCTGTTTTTT. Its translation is CASSARRGTGELFF.

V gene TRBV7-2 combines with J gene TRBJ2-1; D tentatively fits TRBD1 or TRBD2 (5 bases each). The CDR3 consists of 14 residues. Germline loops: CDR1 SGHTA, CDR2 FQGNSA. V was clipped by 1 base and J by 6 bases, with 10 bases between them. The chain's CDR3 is CASSLELGRNEQFF. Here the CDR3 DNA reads TGTGCCAGCAGCTTAGAACTGGGACGCAATGAGCAGTTCTTC.

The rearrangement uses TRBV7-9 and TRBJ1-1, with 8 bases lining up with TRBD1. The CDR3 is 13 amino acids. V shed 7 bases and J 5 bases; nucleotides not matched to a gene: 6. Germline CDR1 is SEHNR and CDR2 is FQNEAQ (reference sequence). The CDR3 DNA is TGTGCCAGCAACGGACAGGGTAAAACTGAAGCTTTCTTT. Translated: CASNGQGKTEAFF. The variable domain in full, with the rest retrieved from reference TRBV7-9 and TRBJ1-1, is DTGVSQNPRHKITKRGQNVTFRCDPISEHNRLYWYRQTLGQGPEFLTYFQNEAQLEKSRLLSDRFSAERPKGSFSTLEIQRTEQGDSAMYLCASNGQGKTEAFFGQGTRLTVV.

This CDR3 reads CASRGQGARNEKLFF. The CDR3, as DNA: TGCGCCAGCAGAGGACAGGGGGCGCGTAATGAAAAACTGTTTTTT. The chain couples TRBV4-3 to TRBJ1-4; the match to TRBD1 covers 11 bases. Trimming took 6 bases from V and 4 from J; bases not matched to a gene: 4. The V gene's germline CDR1 is LGHNA and CDR2 YSLEER. This CDR3 has 15 residues.

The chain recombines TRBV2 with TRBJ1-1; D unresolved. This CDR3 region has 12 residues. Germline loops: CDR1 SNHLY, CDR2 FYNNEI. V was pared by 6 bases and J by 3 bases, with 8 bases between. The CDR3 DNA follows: TGTGCCAGCAGGGGCCTTGACACTGAAGCTTTCTTT. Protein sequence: CASRGLDTEAFF.

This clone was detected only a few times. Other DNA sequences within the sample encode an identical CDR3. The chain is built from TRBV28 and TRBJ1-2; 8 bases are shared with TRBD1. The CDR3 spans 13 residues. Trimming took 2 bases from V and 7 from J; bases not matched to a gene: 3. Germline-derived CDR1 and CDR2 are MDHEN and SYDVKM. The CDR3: CASSLQGARGYTF. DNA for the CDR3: TGTGCCAGCAGTTTACAGGGGGCGCGTGGCTACACCTTC.

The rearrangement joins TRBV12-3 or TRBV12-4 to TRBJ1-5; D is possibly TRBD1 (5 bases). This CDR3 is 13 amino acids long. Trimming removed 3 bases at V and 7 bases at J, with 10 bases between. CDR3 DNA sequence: TGTGCCAGCAGTTTTAGCGGGGCCCAGCCCCAGCATTTT. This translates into CASSFSGAQPQHF.

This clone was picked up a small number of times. Here the CDR3 reads CASSVEDKGRGNTEAFF. In nucleotides, the CDR3 is TGTGCCAGCAGCGTAGAAGACAAGGGGCGCGGAAACACTGAAGCTTTCTTT. The rearrangement joins TRBV9 to TRBJ1-1; the D gene is possibly TRBD1 (5 bases). The CDR3 runs to 17 residues. V was cut by 0 bases and J by 2 bases, with 17 bases left in between. CDR1 SGDLS and CDR2 YYNGEE come from the germline V gene.

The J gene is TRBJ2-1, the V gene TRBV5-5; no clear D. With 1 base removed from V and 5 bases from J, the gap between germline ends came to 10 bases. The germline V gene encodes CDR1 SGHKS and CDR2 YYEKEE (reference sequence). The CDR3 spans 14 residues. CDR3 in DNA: TGTGCCAGCAGCTTGCTATTGAACAACAATGAGCAGTTCTTC. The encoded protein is CASSLLLNNNEQFF.

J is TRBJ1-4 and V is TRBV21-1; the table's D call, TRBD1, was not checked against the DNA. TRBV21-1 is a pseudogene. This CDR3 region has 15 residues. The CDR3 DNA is TGTGCCAGCAGCAAAGACAGGCAGATTCCGGAAAAACTGTTTTTT. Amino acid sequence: CASSKDRQIPEKLFF.